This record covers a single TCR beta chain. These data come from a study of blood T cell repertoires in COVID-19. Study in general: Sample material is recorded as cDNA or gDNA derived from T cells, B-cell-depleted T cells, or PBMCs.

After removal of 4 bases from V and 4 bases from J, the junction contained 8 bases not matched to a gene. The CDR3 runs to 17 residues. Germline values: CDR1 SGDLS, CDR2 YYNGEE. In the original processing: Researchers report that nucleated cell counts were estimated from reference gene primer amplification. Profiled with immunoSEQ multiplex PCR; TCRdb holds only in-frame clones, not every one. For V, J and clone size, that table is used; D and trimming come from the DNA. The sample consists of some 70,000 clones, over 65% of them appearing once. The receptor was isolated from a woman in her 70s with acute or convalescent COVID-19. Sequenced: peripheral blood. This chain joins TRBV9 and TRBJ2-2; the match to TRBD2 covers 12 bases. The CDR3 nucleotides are TGTGCCAGCAGCCCAACACTAGCGGGGGGCGGCACCGGGGAGCTGTTTTTT. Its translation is CASSPTLAGGGTGELFF.